One T cell receptor beta chain is described in this entry. Its antigen is still unknown. J lost 5 bases, V lost 5 bases, and 6 bases had no gene match. Germline values: CDR1 SGHVS, CDR2 FNYEAQ. This CDR3 spans 14 amino acids. The sample belongs to a study of OX40 agonist ivuxolimab in advanced cancers. Study-level points and caveats: At 0.1 to 3.0 mg/kg, CD4+ and CD8+ blood T cells expanded clonally by week 6. CD8+ T cells averaged more expanded clones than CD4+. With doses of 0.1-3.0 mg/kg, partial responders showed among the lowest clonal expansion.

Data came from immunoSEQ multiplex PCR; TCRdb stores just in-frame clones and leaves some out. The sample has tens of thousands of clones; more than 80% are singletons. V gene TRBV7-6 combines with J gene TRBJ2-5; 9 nucleotides align to TRBD1. The sequences come from CD4+ or CD8+ T cells sorted from blood, collected in a trial of the OX40 agonist ivuxolimab. This sequence was found in an adult with an advanced solid tumor such as melanoma, head and neck, liver or kidney cancer. This CDR3 is CASSAGQGGETQYF. The DNA for the CDR3 is TGTGCCAGCAGCGCGGGACAGGGCGGCGAGACCCAGTACTTC.